This T cell receptor (beta chain) emerged from a study of cytomegalovirus exposure and HLA in healthy donors. Study conclusions and caveats: An analysis was carried out later, and it reportedly showed fewer N-insertions in an Asian-associated ancestry cluster than the 666-donor mean. Listed as cytomegalovirus-associated were over 150 TCR beta chains. The later analysis indicated that the majority of CMV-associated TCR beta chains appeared HLA-restricted. For TCR beta chains, V- and J-gene trimming was later linked to a missense DCLRE1C variant.

V was pared by 4 bases and J by 12 bases, with 18 bases of the junction left unmatched. The germline gives CDR1 SGDLS, CDR2 YYNGEE. This CDR3 is built from 16 residues. A multiplex PCR was run with 60 Vbeta primers and 13 Jbeta primers. TCRdb's table, derived via immunoSEQ multiplex PCR, lists solely in-frame clones and lacks some. Listed are approximately 110,000 clones; 3.6% falls within the top ten. As for this clone: Its antigen remains unknown.

This clonotype was sampled from a man aged 18 to 29 in good health and CMV-seronegative. The V and J genes are TRBV9 and TRBJ2-1; 8 bases are shared with TRBD1. Specimen: PBMCs. This CDR3 is CASSSGHRGIVFGQFF. CDR3 sequence (DNA): TGTGCCAGCAGCTCCGGGCACAGGGGGATAGTTTTCGGGCAGTTCTTC.